Below are 29 T cell receptor gamma chains sequenced from a single sample in a study of γδ T cells in repeated Plasmodium falciparum infection. Gammadelta T cells were flow-sorted from PBMC into Vgamma9/Vdelta2+ and Vdelta2-negative populations for bulk analysis. TCRdb reran clone calling via CATT on the multiplex PCR reads. This repertoire shows approximately 32,000 gamma-chain clones, more than 1.4% found once; its top ten account for around 19%. Sequencing input: gamma-delta T cells from blood. The receptors were sampled from a pool of human donors (malaria-infected and uninfected, not separated).

In this sample, this clone turned up a few times. A read error is the likely source, as a far larger clone sits one nucleotide away. This sample includes further DNA sequences coding for the same CDR3. CDR3 coding DNA: TGTGCCACATGGGACTCGTGGTATTATAAGAAACTCTTT. Residues: CATWDSWYYKKLF. The gene calls are TRGV3 and TRGJ1 or TRGJ2. The J gene is absent in TCRdb and was assigned here via DNA matching to germline. The CDR3 is 13 amino acids. Germline CDR1 and CDR2: VTNTFY and YDVSTARD (reference sequence).

The sample holds a few counts of this clone. The V gene is TRGV5, but the J gene lacks a call. Germline CDR1 VINAFY, CDR2 YDVSNSKD. This CDR3 is 14 amino acids long. CDR3 bases: TGTGCCACCTGGGACAGCCCCCGATCCTATAAGAGACTCTTT. This sequence encodes CATWDSPRSYKRLF.

This clone has ten or more counts. The translation of this DNA and the TCRdb protein of a much larger clone differ at residue 10, probably owing to a read error; the protein shown here is translated from the DNA. The chain employs TRGV3 and TRGJ1 or TRGJ2. The J gene comes from matching the DNA to germline here; TCRdb lacks it. The junction had 17 bases not matched to a gene; V was cut back by 0 bases and J by 3 bases. This CDR3 comprises 18 residues. In germline, CDR1 is VTNTFY, CDR2 YDVSTARD (reference sequence). The CDR3 DNA follows: TGTGCCACCTGGGACAGGCGAATAGCCTGGACCCTTTATTATAAGAAACTCTTT. Translation gives CATWDRRIAWTLYYKKLF.

This clone was found a few times. TCRdb pairs this DNA with a much larger clone's protein that differs at residue 11, likely a read error; the protein shown was translated from the DNA. The chain couples TRGV9 to TRGJP. The J gene, missing from TCRdb, was assigned here through DNA to germline matching. The CDR3 is 17 residues long. Germline values: CDR1 GITISATS, CDR2 ISYDGTV (reference sequence). The DNA for the CDR3 is TGTGCCTTGTGGGAGGTGAAGCAAGAGTTGAGCAAAAAAATCAAGGTATTT. Protein product: CALWEVKQELSKKIKVF.

This clone was recorded at least ten times. The protein in TCRdb stems from a much larger clone and differs at residue 7 from this DNA's translation, likely a read error; here the protein is translated from the DNA. The rearrangement joins TRGV4 to TRGJ1 or TRGJ2. TCRdb supplies no J gene; here it was assigned by aligning the nucleotide sequence to germline. Losses at the gene ends were 2 bases for V and 2 bases for J; bases not matched to a gene: 3. The CDR3 is 13 amino acids. Germline CDR1 EGSTGY, CDR2 YDSYTSSV. The CDR3 protein is CATWDVDYYKKLF. The CDR3 DNA reads as TGTGCCACCTGGGATGTTGATTATTATAAGAAACTCTTT.

The table lists this clone with a few counts. Since a far larger clone is one base different, this is likely a read error. This specimen includes other DNA sequences encoding the same CDR3. The CDR3 sequence is CALWEVVSELGKKIKVF. CDR3 coding DNA: TGTGCCTTGTGGGAGGTGGTATCCGAGTTGGGCAAAAAAATTAAGGTATTT. The V gene call reads TRGV9; no J gene was called. Germline V lookup: CDR1 GITISATS, CDR2 ISYDGTV (reference sequence). The CDR3 sequence is 17 residues long.

This clone was counted ten times or more. The likely explanation is a read error, given a far larger clone one base away. Within the sample, other DNA sequences also encode this same CDR3. This chain connects TRGV2 to TRGJ1 or TRGJ2. The CDR3 has 12 amino acids. Germline V CDR1 and CDR2: EGSNGY, YDSYNSKV. The DNA for the CDR3 is TGCGCCACCTGGGACTCGTGGTATAAGAAACTCTTT. This codes for CATWDSWYKKLF.

This clone has more than one count but fewer than ten. The protein held in TCRdb is that of a much larger clone and does not match this DNA's translation at residue 7, likely because of a read error; the protein shown is translated from the DNA. The chain joins TRGV4 to TRGJP1. TCRdb offers no J gene call, so here the DNA was matched to germline to obtain one. The V and J ends lost 5 bases and 5 bases, in that order; junction bases with no gene match: 5. The CDR3 consists of 13 residues. CDR1 is EGSTGY and CDR2 is YDSYTSSV in the germline V gene. The CDR3, as DNA: TGTGCCACCTGGGGTCATACTGGTTGGTTCAAGATATTT. It translates to CATWGHTGWFKIF.

Worth noting for this clone: The protein held in TCRdb is that of a much larger clone and does not match this DNA's translation at residue 6, likely because of a read error; the protein shown is translated from the DNA. The genes are TRGV9 and TRGJP1. V shed 2 bases and J 3 bases; nucleotides not matched to a gene: 6. The germline gives CDR1 GITISATS, CDR2 ISYDGTV (reference sequence). The CDR3 extends over 15 amino acids. CDR3 DNA: TGTGCCTTGTGGGAGGCGCGTTCCACTGGTTGGTTCAAGATATTT. It specifies CALWEARSTGWFKIF.

This clone was picked up a small number of times. The TCRdb protein comes from a much larger clone and disagrees with this DNA's translation at residue 10, likely due to a read error; the protein given here is derived from the DNA. The CDR3 coding sequence is TGTGCCTTGTGGATAAGGGGTTTTAAGATACTCTTT. Encoded protein: CALWIRGFKILF. No call exists for the J gene, whereas the V gene is TRGV9. Per germline, CDR1 GITISATS and CDR2 ISYDGTV (reference sequence). This CDR3 contains 12 residues.

This clone was counted ten times or more. The TCRdb protein, from a much larger clone, departs from this DNA's translation at residues 6 and 8, likely by read error; the protein shown derives from the DNA. The V call is TRGV9, the J call TRGJP. TCRdb records no J gene; here it was assigned by comparing the DNA to germline. Looked up from germline, CDR1 is GITISATS and CDR2 is ISYDGTV (reference sequence). This CDR3 region has 16 residues. The CDR3 DNA is TGTGCCTTGTGGGAGCATCAAGGGTTGGGCAAAAAAATCAAGGTATTT. Its protein is CALWEHQGLGKKIKVF.

A remark on this clone: TCRdb's protein, taken from a much larger clone, differs from this DNA's translation at residue 8, likely owing to a read error; the protein displayed comes from the DNA. The V gene is TRGV9, the J gene TRGJ1 or TRGJ2. The J gene, not given by TCRdb, was assigned here from a germline match of the nucleotide sequence. Germline V gene data show CDR1 as GITISATS and CDR2 as ISYDGTV (reference sequence). This CDR3 region has 12 residues. Here the CDR3 DNA reads TGTGCCTTGTGGTTGGATTATTGTAAGAAACTCTTT. Protein: CALWLDYCKKLF.

Many counts were recorded for this clone. The protein that TCRdb holds for this DNA derives from a much larger clone and differs from the translated DNA at residue 6, which likely indicates a read error; the protein shown here is translated from the DNA. V usage is TRGV9 and J usage is TRGJP1. Here the J gene came from matching the DNA to germline, since TCRdb omits it. The CDR3 consists of 11 residues. CDR1 is GITISATS and CDR2 is ISYDGTV in the germline V gene (reference sequence). Unmatched junction bases numbered 4, after V lost 5 bases and J lost 10 bases. The CDR3 reads CALWVDWFKIF. The CDR3 nucleotides are TGTGCCTTGTGGGTAGATTGGTTCAAGATATTT.

This clone has a handful of counts. A far larger clone is one nucleotide away, so this likely arose from a read error. This sample also contains other DNA sequences that code for the same CDR3. J is TRGJP and V is TRGV9. The J gene was not available in TCRdb and was assigned here by matching the DNA to germline segments. Looked up from germline, CDR1 is GITISATS and CDR2 is ISYDGTV (reference sequence). This CDR3 has 18 amino acids. DNA of the CDR3: TGCGCCTTGTGGGAGGTCATCGACAACGAGTTGGGCAAAAAAATCAAGGTATTT. Amino acids: CALWEVIDNELGKKIKVF.

This clone counts as medium-sized (0.01 to 0.1%). Other DNA variants within this sample encode the same CDR3. This rearrangement joins TRGV9 to TRGJ1 or TRGJ2. Germline V gene lookup returns CDR1 GITISATS and CDR2 ISYDGTV (reference sequence). CDR3 length equals 15 residues. V lost 0 bases to trimming and J lost 11 bases; unmatched junction nucleotides: 16. This CDR3 reads CALWEVSEEGPEKLF. DNA of the CDR3: TGTGCCTTGTGGGAGGTGTCGGAGGAAGGGCCGGAGAAACTCTTT.

At least ten counts were recorded for this clone. The protein given by TCRdb reflects a much larger clone and differs at residue 5 from this DNA's translation, likely from a read error; the protein shown is the DNA's translation. The chain is built from TRGV9 and TRGJP. TCRdb carries no J gene annotation; the J gene was assigned here by matching the DNA with germline. With 5 bases clipped from V and 7 bases from J, the junction kept 8 bases outside the gene matches. The CDR3 length is 16 residues. Germline V gives CDR1 GITISATS, CDR2 ISYDGTV (reference sequence). The CDR3 region is CALWVELELGKKIKVF. The DNA of the CDR3 is TGTGCCTTGTGGGTAGAGCTCGAGTTGGGCAAAAAAATCAAGGTATTT.

This clone was seen many times. The TCRdb protein, from a much larger clone, departs from this DNA's translation at residue 16, likely by read error; the protein shown derives from the DNA. The J gene went uncalled, whereas the V gene is TRGV9. This CDR3 spans 18 amino acids. Looked up from germline, CDR1 is GITISATS and CDR2 is ISYDGTV (reference sequence). The CDR3 loop reads CALWEKPRGELGKKIRVF. CDR3 DNA: TGTGCCTTGTGGGAGAAACCAAGGGGGGAGTTGGGCAAAAAAATCAGGGTATTT.

This clone has more than one count but fewer than ten. The TCRdb record carries a much larger clone's protein, which differs from this DNA's translation at residue 11; a read error is the likely cause, and the protein listed here is the DNA translation. The rearrangement uses TRGV9 and TRGJP. The J gene was not available in TCRdb and was assigned here by matching the DNA to germline segments. CDR1 GITISATS and CDR2 ISYDGTV come from the germline V gene (reference sequence). This CDR3 has 17 residues. The CDR3 here is CALWEDHTGLSKKIKVF. The DNA of the CDR3 is TGTGCCTTGTGGGAGGATCACACAGGGTTGAGCAAAAAAATCAAGGTATTT.

This clone was detected once. The junction does not match germline at one end; this may be a read error. The V call is TRGV4, the J call TRGJ1 or TRGJ2. TCRdb supplies no J gene; here it was assigned by aligning the nucleotide sequence to germline. Per germline, CDR1 EGSTGY and CDR2 YDSYTSSV. The CDR3 covers 14 residues. CDR3 amino acids: CTKWDVPNNYKKLF. CDR3 bases: TGTACCAAATGGGATGTCCCGAATAATTATAAGAAACTCTTT.

As to this clone: A single base is all that separates this from a far larger clone, so a read error is likely. The identical CDR3 is also encoded by other nucleotide sequences in the sample. V gene TRGV9 combines with J gene TRGJP. TCRdb leaves out the J gene; it was filled in here by matching the DNA to germline. The germline CDR1 and CDR2 sequences are GITISATS and ISYDGTV (reference sequence). The CDR3 length is 17 residues. The V gene end was trimmed by 1 base and the J gene end by 7 bases; junction bases not matched to a gene: 7. The CDR3: CALWEVPTELGKKIKVF. The CDR3 DNA reads TGTGCCTTGTGGGAGGTTCCAACCGAGTTGGGCAAAAAAATCAAGGTATTT.

About this clone itself: One junction end does not reproduce the germline sequence, and a read error may be involved. This chain joins TRGV9 and TRGJP. Here the J gene was assigned by germline matching of the DNA, as TCRdb has none. This CDR3 region has 16 residues. In germline, CDR1 is GITISATS, CDR2 ISYDGTV (reference sequence). The CDR3 protein is CALRKQEELGTKIKVF. The DNA for the CDR3 is TGTGCCTTGAGGAAACAGGAAGAGTTGGGCACAAAAATCAAGGTATTT.

This clone has at least ten counts. Since a far larger clone is one base different, this is likely a read error. This sample includes further DNA sequences coding for the same CDR3. The chain uses TRGV9 and TRGJP. The J gene is not listed in TCRdb, so it was assigned here from a DNA match to germline. The CDR3 runs 16 residues. CDR1 and CDR2 (germline): GITISATS, ISYDGTV (reference sequence). The DNA for the CDR3 is TGTGCCTTGTGGGAGTTACAAGAGCTGGGCAAAAAAATCAAGGTATTT. Its protein is CALWELQELGKKIKVF.

In its sample, this clone was seen a few times. The TCRdb record carries a much larger clone's protein, which differs from this DNA's translation at residue 5; a read error is the likely cause, and the protein listed here is the DNA translation. For the CDR3, the DNA is TGTGCCTTGTGGACGCAGGAGTTGGGCAAAAAAATCAAGGTATTT. Encoded protein: CALWTQELGKKIKVF. The rearrangement uses TRGV9 and TRGJP. No J gene is reported in TCRdb; it was inferred here by comparing the DNA with germline. V shed 6 bases, J shed 7 bases, and the junction held 6 bases outside the gene matches. From germline, CDR1 is GITISATS and CDR2 ISYDGTV (reference sequence). CDR3 size: 15 residues.

This clone was detected many times. TCRdb's protein, taken from a much larger clone, differs from this DNA's translation at residue 5, likely owing to a read error; the protein displayed comes from the DNA. Additional DNA sequences in this sample encode the identical CDR3. The V call is TRGV2, the J call TRGJ1 or TRGJ2. TCRdb supplies no J gene; here it was assigned by aligning the nucleotide sequence to germline. Looked up from germline, CDR1 is EGSNGY and CDR2 is YDSYNSKV. The CDR3 is 13 amino acids. The V and J ends lost 5 bases and 2 bases, in that order; junction bases with no gene match: 6. The DNA for the CDR3 is TGTGCCACCTGGGCCAGGGATTATTATAAGAAACTCTTT. It codes for CATWARDYYKKLF.

Regarding this clone: It is likely a read error: a sequence one base away is far more abundant. Other DNA sequences from this sample encode an identical CDR3 as well. The chain uses TRGV9 and TRGJP. The J gene, not given by TCRdb, was assigned here from a germline match of the nucleotide sequence. V was pared by 2 bases and J by 11 bases, with 15 bases of the junction left unmatched. Germline V CDR1 and CDR2: GITISATS, ISYDGTV (reference sequence). This CDR3 spans 18 amino acids. CDR3 sequence reads: CALWEAQSIRLGKKIKVF. DNA for the CDR3: TGTGCCTTGTGGGAGGCCCAAAGTATAAGGCTGGGCAAAAAAATCAAGGTATTT.

Of note for this clone: A single base is all that separates this from a far larger clone, so a read error is likely. V gene assignment gives TRGV3, but the J gene was left uncalled. The germline V gene has CDR1 VTNTFY and CDR2 YDVSTARD (reference sequence). CDR3 length equals 12 residues. CDR3 sequence reads: CATWYHYYKKLF. CDR3 DNA: TGTGCCACCTGGTATCATTATTATAAAAAACTCTTT.

This clone occurred many times. TCRdb's protein for this DNA is that of a much larger clone and differs from the translation at residue 6, likely a read error; the protein shown is the DNA translation. The V gene is TRGV9, the J gene TRGJP. Matching the DNA to germline supplied the J gene, which TCRdb does not give. The CDR3 is 15 residues long. Germline loops: CDR1 GITISATS, CDR2 ISYDGTV (reference sequence). V shed 3 bases, J shed 9 bases, and the junction held 5 bases outside the gene matches. The CDR3 DNA follows: TGTGCCTTGTGGGAGCGCAGGTTGGGCAAAAAAATCAAGGTATTT. It yields the protein CALWERRLGKKIKVF.

This clone appeared a few times. Translating this DNA gives a protein that differs at residue 9 from the TCRdb one, which belongs to a much larger clone; a read error is likely, and the protein shown is this translation. The chain recombines TRGV3 with TRGJ1 or TRGJ2. The J gene, left out of TCRdb, was set here by checking the DNA against germline. The CDR3 has 13 residues. The germline V gene encodes CDR1 VTNTFY and CDR2 YDVSTARD (reference sequence). V lost 0 bases to trimming and J lost 10 bases; unmatched junction nucleotides: 9. CDR3: CATWDRPREKKLF. CDR3 nucleotide sequence: TGTGCCACCTGGGACAGGCCCCGTGAGAAGAAACTCTTT.

On this clone itself: TCRdb attributes to this sequence the protein of a much larger clone, which differs from the DNA translation at residue 8; a read error is likely, and the protein displayed is translated from the DNA. The chain joins TRGV4 to TRGJ1 or TRGJ2. TCRdb supplies no J gene; here it was assigned by aligning the nucleotide sequence to germline. CDR3 length: 14 amino acids. After removal of 1 base from V and 3 bases from J, the junction contained 6 bases not matched to a gene. Germline-derived CDR1 and CDR2 are EGSTGY and YDSYTSSV. The CDR3 DNA is TGTGCCACCTGGGATGGCCCTGCTTATTATAAGAAACTCTTT. It encodes CATWDGPAYYKKLF.